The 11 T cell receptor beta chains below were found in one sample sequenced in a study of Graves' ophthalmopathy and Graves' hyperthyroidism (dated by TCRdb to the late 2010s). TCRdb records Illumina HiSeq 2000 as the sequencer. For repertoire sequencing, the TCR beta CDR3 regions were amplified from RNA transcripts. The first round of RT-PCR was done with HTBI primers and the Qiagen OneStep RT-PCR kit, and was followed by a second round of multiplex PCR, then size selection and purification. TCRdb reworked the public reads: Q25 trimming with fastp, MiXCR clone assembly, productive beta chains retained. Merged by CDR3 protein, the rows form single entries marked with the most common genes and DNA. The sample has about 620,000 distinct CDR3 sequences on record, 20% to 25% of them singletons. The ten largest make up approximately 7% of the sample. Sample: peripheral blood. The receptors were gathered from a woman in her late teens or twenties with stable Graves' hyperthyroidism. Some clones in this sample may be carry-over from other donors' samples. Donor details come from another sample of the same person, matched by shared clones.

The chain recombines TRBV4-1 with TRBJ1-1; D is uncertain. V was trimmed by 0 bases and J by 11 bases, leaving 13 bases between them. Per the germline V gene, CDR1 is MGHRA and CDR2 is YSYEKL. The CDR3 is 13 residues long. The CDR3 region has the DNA TGCGCCAGCAGCCAAGATTGGGAAGGGTACGCTTTCTTT. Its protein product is CASSQDWEGYAFF.

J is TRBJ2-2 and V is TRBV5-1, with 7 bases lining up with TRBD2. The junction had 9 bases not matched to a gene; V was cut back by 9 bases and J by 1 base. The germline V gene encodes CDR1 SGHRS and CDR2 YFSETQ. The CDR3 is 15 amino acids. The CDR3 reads CATARIAGNTGELFF. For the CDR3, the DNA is TGCGCCACCGCGAGAATAGCGGGGAACACCGGGGAGCTGTTTTTT.

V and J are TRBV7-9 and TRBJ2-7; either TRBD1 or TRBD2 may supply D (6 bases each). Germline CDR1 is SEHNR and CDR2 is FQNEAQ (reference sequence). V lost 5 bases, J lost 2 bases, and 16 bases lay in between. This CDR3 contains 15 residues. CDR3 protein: CASSRENRVPYEQYF. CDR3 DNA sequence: TGTGCCAGCAGCCGGGAGAACAGGGTCCCCTACGAGCAGTACTTC.

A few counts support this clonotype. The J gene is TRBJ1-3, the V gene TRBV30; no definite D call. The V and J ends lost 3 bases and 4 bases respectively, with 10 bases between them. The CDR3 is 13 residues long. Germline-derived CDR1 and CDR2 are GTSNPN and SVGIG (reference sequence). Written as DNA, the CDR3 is TGTGCCTGGAGCGAGGTTTCGGGAAACACCATATATTTT. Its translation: CAWSEVSGNTIYF.

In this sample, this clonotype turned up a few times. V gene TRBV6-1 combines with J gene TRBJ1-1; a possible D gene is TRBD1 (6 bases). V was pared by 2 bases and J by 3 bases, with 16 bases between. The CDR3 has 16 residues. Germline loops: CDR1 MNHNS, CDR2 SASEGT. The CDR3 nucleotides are TGTGCCAGCAGTGAAAGGATCGGCCCAGGGGACACTGAAGCTTTCTTT. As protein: CASSERIGPGDTEAFF.

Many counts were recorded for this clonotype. The CDR3 nucleotides are TGTGCCAGCAGTTTACCCGGGAGGGTCAACACTGAAGCTTTCTTT. Translated: CASSLPGRVNTEAFF. The V call is TRBV28, the J call TRBJ1-1; unclear D gene. Germline V gene data show CDR1 as MDHEN and CDR2 as SYDVKM. CDR3 size: 15 residues. V shed 2 bases and J shed 2 bases, with 12 bases lying between them. The full variable domain, its missing parts supplied by reference TRBV28 and TRBJ1-1, is DVKVTQSSRYLVKRTGEKVFLECVQDMDHENMFWYRQDPGLGLRLIYFSYDVKMKEKGDIPEGYSVSREKKERFSLILESASTNQTSMYLCASSLPGRVNTEAFFGQGTRLTVV.

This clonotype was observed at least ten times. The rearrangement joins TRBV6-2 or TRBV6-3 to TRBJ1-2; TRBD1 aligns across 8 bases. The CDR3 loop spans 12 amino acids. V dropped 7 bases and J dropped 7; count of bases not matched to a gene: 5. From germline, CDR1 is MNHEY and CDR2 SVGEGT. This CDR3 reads CASTDRGIGYTF. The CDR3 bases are TGTGCCAGCACCGACAGGGGTATTGGCTACACCTTC.

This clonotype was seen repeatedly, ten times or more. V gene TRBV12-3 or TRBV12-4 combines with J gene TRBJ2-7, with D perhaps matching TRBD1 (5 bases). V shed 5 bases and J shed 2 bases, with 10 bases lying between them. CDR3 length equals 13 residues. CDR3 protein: CASSAVGAYEQYF. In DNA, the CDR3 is TGTGCCAGCAGTGCCGTAGGGGCCTACGAGCAGTACTTC.

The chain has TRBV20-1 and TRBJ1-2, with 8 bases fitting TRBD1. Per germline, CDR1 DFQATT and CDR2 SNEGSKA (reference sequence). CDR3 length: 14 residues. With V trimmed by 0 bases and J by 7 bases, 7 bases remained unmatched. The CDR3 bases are TGCAGTGCTAGAGACCTATGGACAGGGTTTGGCTACACCTTC. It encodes CSARDLWTGFGYTF.

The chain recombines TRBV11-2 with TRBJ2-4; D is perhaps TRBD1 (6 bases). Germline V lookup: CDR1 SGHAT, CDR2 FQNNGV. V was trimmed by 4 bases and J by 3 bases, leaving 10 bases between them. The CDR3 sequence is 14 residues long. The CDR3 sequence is CASSSTGFKNIQYF. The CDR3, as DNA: TGTGCCAGCAGCTCAACAGGGTTCAAAAACATTCAGTACTTC.

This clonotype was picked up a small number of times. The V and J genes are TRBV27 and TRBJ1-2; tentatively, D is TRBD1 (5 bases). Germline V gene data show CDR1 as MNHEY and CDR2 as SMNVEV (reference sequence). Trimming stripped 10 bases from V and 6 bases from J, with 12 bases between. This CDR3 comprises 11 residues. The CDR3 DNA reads TGTGCCACCTCGGGGGGAGATGGCTACACCTTC. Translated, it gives CATSGGDGYTF.